This entry describes one T cell receptor beta chain. This record belongs to a study of OX40 agonist ivuxolimab in advanced cancers. The method was immunoSEQ multiplex PCR; TCRdb's version includes in-frame clones alone and lacks a portion of them. Among 55,000 to 80,000 clones listed, approximately 92% were seen once. From germline, CDR1 is MNHNS and CDR2 SASEGT. CDR3 length: 13 residues. Trimming took off 8 bases at V and 0 bases at J, with 8 bases between the two ends. The receptor's source is an adult with an advanced solid tumor such as melanoma, head and neck, liver or kidney cancer. The specimen was CD4+ or CD8+ T cells sorted from blood, collected in a trial of the OX40 agonist ivuxolimab. V gene TRBV6-1 combines with J gene TRBJ2-4, with D possibly TRBD1 on 6 matching bases. The CDR3, as DNA: TGTGCCAGCCAGGGGTTAGCCAAAAACATTCAGTACTTC. The encoded protein is CASQGLAKNIQYF.